This record concerns one TCR beta chain sequence. The data are from a study of human T cells and chemical hapten exposure. Time point defined: pre-sensitization, week 0. Noted treatment: therapeutic diphenylcyclopropenone sensitization with weekly scalp DPC. V was shortened by 4 bases and J by 8 bases, with 9 bases between the two germline ends. Germline V gene sequence: CDR1 ENHRY, CDR2 SYGVKD. This CDR3 has 13 residues. TCRdb analysed the RACE reads with MiXCR anew, one entry per CDR3 protein. The sample yields around 60,000 distinct CDR3 sequences, around 7% seen once. Sequenced material: whole blood, taken in connection with sensitization to the hapten diphenylcyclopropenone (DPC). This chain uses TRBV10-3 with TRBJ1-6, with unresolved D. This receptor was obtained from a woman aged 30 to 39 with alopecia areata. Some clones in this sample may be carry-over from other donors' samples. This CDR3 is CAISGGDHSPLHF. CDR3 nucleotides: TGTGCCATCAGTGGGGGTGATCATTCACCCCTCCACTTT.